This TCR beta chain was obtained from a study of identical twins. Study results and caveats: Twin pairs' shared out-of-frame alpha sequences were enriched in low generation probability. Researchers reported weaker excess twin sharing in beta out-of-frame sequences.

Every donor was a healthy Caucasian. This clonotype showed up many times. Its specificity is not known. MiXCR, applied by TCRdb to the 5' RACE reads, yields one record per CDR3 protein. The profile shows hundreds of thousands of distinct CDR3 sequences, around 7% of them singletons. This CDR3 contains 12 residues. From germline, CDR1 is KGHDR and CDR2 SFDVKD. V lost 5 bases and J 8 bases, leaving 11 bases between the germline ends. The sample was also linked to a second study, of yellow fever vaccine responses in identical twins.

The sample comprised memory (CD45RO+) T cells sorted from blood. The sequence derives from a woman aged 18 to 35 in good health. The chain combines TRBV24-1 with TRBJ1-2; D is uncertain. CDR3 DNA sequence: TGTGCCACCAGTGGCAGACAAAGCGGCTACACCTTC. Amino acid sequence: CATSGRQSGYTF.